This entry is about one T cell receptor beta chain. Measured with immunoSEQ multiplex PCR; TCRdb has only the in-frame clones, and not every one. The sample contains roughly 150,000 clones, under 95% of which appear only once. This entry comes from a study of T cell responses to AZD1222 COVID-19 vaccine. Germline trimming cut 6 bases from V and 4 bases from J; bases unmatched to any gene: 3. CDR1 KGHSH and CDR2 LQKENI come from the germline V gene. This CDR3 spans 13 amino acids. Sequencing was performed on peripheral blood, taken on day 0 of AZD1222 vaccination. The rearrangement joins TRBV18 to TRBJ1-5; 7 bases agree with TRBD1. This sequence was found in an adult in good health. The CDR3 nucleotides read TGTGCCAGCTCCCGGGACAGAAATCAGCCCCAGCATTTT. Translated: CASSRDRNQPQHF. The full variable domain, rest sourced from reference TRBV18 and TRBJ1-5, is NAGVMQNPRHLVRRRGQEARLRCSPMKGHSHVYWYRQLPEEGLKFMVYLQKENIIDESGMPKERFSAEFPKEGPSILRIQQVVRGDSAAYFCASSRDRNQPQHFGDGTRLSIL.